The 23 T cell receptor beta chains below were found in one sample sequenced in a study of Graves' ophthalmopathy and Graves' hyperthyroidism. CDR3 regions of TCR beta were amplified from RNA transcripts. Second-round multiplex PCR came after a first-round RT-PCR that employed HTBI primers. TCRdb passed the multiplex PCR reads through MiXCR, listing each CDR3 protein once. The sample has 660,000 or so distinct CDR3 sequences, about 38% seen once. Sequencing input: peripheral blood. The source of these receptors is an adult man with Graves' ophthalmopathy.

CDR3 coding DNA: TGTGCCATCAGTGAGCTTAGATCCCTAGCTTTCTTT. This gives the protein CAISELRSLAFF. The chain uses TRBV10-3 and TRBJ1-1; D not certain. CDR1 and CDR2 (germline): ENHRY, SYGVKD. The CDR3 is made up of 12 amino acids. The V gene lost 2 bases and the J gene lost 10 bases, with 11 bases spanning the gap.

Only a few counts were recorded for this clonotype. This chain uses TRBV5-1 with TRBJ2-7; 8 bases align to TRBD1. V shed 5 bases, J shed 1 base, and the junction held 8 bases outside the gene matches. Germline V CDR1 and CDR2: SGHRS, YFSETQ. This CDR3 region has 15 residues. The CDR3, as DNA: TGCGCCAGCAGTCTGGACAGGGTGAAGTCCTACGAGCAGTACTTC. It yields the protein CASSLDRVKSYEQYF.

This chain links TRBV2 with TRBJ1-5; D gene uncertain. The CDR3 runs 15 residues. Germline values: CDR1 SNHLY, CDR2 FYNNEI. V was cut by 7 bases and J by 1 base, with 14 bases left in between. CDR3 bases: TGTGCCAGCATTGGGGATCTGGGGAGCAATCAGCCCCAGCATTTT. Translation gives CASIGDLGSNQPQHF.

This clonotype has only a few counts. This rearrangement joins TRBV19 to TRBJ1-1; weak D call: TRBD1 (5 bases). CDR1 LNHDA and CDR2 SQIVND come from the germline V gene (reference sequence). CDR3 length: 15 residues. The V end was cut by 5 bases, the J end by 1 base, with 14 bases between. The CDR3 DNA reads TGTGCCAGTAGTTTGGGGGAGATTCAGAACACTGAAGCTTTCTTT. Its protein product is CASSLGEIQNTEAFF.

The rearrangement uses TRBV29-1 and TRBJ2-7; 8 nucleotides line up with TRBD2. The germline CDR1 and CDR2 sequences are SQVTM and ANQGSEA. This CDR3 contains 13 residues. With 4 bases clipped from V and 3 bases from J, the junction kept 5 bases outside the gene matches. The CDR3 coding sequence is TGCAGCGTTGGGCGGGAGGAATACTACGAGCAGTACTTC. Translated, it gives CSVGREEYYEQYF.

The chain employs TRBV11-1 and TRBJ1-1, with D unresolved. From germline, CDR1 is SGHAT and CDR2 FQDESV (reference sequence). V was pared by 3 bases and J by 1 base, with 9 bases between. CDR3 length: 14 residues. CDR3 in DNA: TGTGCCAGCAGCTTTGAAGGAGGGAACACTGAAGCTTTCTTT. This encodes CASSFEGGNTEAFF. Based on the CDR3 plus reference TRBV11-1 and TRBJ1-1, the full variable domain is EAEVAQSPRYKITEKSQAVAFWCDPISGHATLYWYRQILGQGPELLVQFQDESVVDDSQLPKDRFSAERLKGVDSTLKIQPAELGDSAMYLCASSFEGGNTEAFFGQGTRLTVV.

This clonotype has only a few counts. The chain is built from TRBV5-1 and TRBJ2-7, with 9 bases identical to TRBD1. V lost 4 bases, J lost 5 bases, and 7 bases stayed unmatched. Looked up from germline, CDR1 is SGHRS and CDR2 is YFSETQ. CDR3 length: 14 residues. The CDR3 sequence: CASSPPGQGHEQYF. The DNA for the CDR3 is TGCGCCAGCAGCCCGCCGGGACAGGGTCACGAGCAGTACTTC.

This chain connects TRBV6-6 to TRBJ2-6, with D perhaps given as TRBD1 or TRBD2 (6 bases each). The CDR3 is made up of 18 amino acids. V lost 7 bases to trimming and J lost 0 bases, with 19 bases between them. Per germline, CDR1 MNHNY and CDR2 SVGAGI (reference sequence). CDR3 nucleotides: TGTGCCAGCAATCCCCTGGGGGGCCTTAGCTCTGGGGCCAACGTCCTGACTTTC. It yields the protein CASNPLGGLSSGANVLTF.

This clonotype was recorded at least ten times. The chain recombines TRBV7-9 with TRBJ1-1; D possibly corresponds to TRBD1 (5 bases). This CDR3 is 15 amino acids long. V lost 8 bases and J 0 bases, leaving 16 bases between the germline ends. The germline V gene has CDR1 SEHNR and CDR2 FQNEAQ (reference sequence). For the CDR3, the DNA is TGTGCCAGCCTAGAACGGGGGACCATGAACACTGAAGCTTTCTTT. Residues: CASLERGTMNTEAFF.

The chain is built from TRBV7-2 and TRBJ2-5; the D gene is possibly TRBD1 (5 bases). Trimming took off 4 bases at V and 9 bases at J, with 18 bases between the two ends. Germline V gene data show CDR1 as SGHTA and CDR2 as FQGNSA. This CDR3 contains 14 residues. The CDR3 protein is CASSSTGMGQPQYF. DNA for the CDR3: TGTGCCAGCAGCTCTACAGGTATGGGTCAGCCCCAGTACTTC.

The chain uses TRBV24-1 and TRBJ2-5; D not certain. The CDR3 contains 10 residues. V was shortened by 5 bases and J by 13 bases, with 10 bases between the two germline ends. Germline V gene data show CDR1 as KGHDR and CDR2 as SFDVKD. For the CDR3, the DNA is TGTGCCACCAGTGGTGTGGACCGGTACTTC. It encodes CATSGVDRYF.

This clonotype was seen ten or more times. The V and J genes are TRBV29-1 and TRBJ1-1; 9 bases line up with TRBD1. Germline CDR1 and CDR2: SQVTM and ANQGSEA. The CDR3 is 14 residues long. Trimming removed 4 bases from V and 4 bases from J; junction bases left unmatched: 7. The CDR3 region has the DNA TGCAGCGTTGCGGAGACAGGGGGGAGCACTGAAGCTTTCTTT. Its translation: CSVAETGGSTEAFF.

Notes on this clonotype: One end of the junction fails to match germline, which may point to a read error. V and J are TRBV10-3 and TRBJ1-1, with D tentatively TRBD1 (6 bases). The CDR3 length is 11 residues. Looked up from germline, CDR1 is ENHRY and CDR2 is SYGVKD. The CDR3 DNA is TGTGCCAGCAGTTACTCCGGGACACCTTTCTTT. Its translation: CASSYSGTPFF.

This chain links TRBV4-1 with TRBJ1-1; the D is unclear. V was trimmed by 1 base and J by 3 bases, leaving 15 bases between them. The CDR3 extends over 16 amino acids. Germline values: CDR1 MGHRA, CDR2 YSYEKL. The CDR3 bases are TGCGCCAGCAGCCAAGTTGGGCGGGGTGGGTACACTGAAGCTTTCTTT. This encodes CASSQVGRGGYTEAFF.

This clonotype was seen repeatedly, ten times or more. The CDR3 sequence is CASSPHTSSYNSPLHF. The CDR3 DNA reads as TGTGCCAGCAGCCCGCACACGAGCTCCTATAATTCACCCCTCCACTTT. The genes are TRBV7-8 and TRBJ1-6; D unclear. The CDR3 contains 16 residues. Germline values: CDR1 SGHVS, CDR2 FQNEAQ. Trimming pared 5 bases from V and 0 bases from J, leaving 11 bases between.

This sequence joins TRBV7-2 and TRBJ2-7; no definite D call. CDR3 length: 14 amino acids. V shed 4 bases and J shed 0 bases, with 10 bases lying between them. Germline CDR1 reads SGHTA; CDR2 reads FQGNSA. DNA for the CDR3: TGTGCCAGCAGCTCCGATAGGAGCTCCTACGAGCAGTACTTC. Translation: CASSSDRSSYEQYF. The variable domain in full, completed from reference TRBV7-2 and TRBJ2-7, reads GAGVSQSPSNKVTEKGKDVELRCDPISGHTALYWYRQSLGQGLEFLIYFQGNSAPDKSGLPSDRFSAERTGGSVSTLTIQRTQQEDSAVYLCASSSDRSSYEQYFGPGTRLTVT.

This chain links TRBV6-5 with TRBJ1-5; possibly TRBD1 for D (5 bases). From germline, CDR1 is MNHEY and CDR2 SVGAGI. This CDR3 has 14 residues. V lost 2 bases, J lost 5 bases, and 10 bases lay in between. The CDR3 bases are TGTGCCAGCAGTTACAGGGCAGGGTATCAGCCCCAGCATTTT. This translates into CASSYRAGYQPQHF.

This clonotype was picked up many times. This chain joins TRBV19 and TRBJ1-3, with TRBD1 as a possible D gene (5 bases). The V gene's germline CDR1 is LNHDA and CDR2 SQIVND (reference sequence). Deletions cut 3 bases from V and 2 bases from J, with 11 bases between. CDR3 length equals 15 residues. CDR3 coding DNA: TGTGCCAGTAGTATTGCGAGGGGAACTGGAAACACCATATATTTT. Residues: CASSIARGTGNTIYF.

This clonotype was detected many times. The genes are TRBV7-2 and TRBJ2-7; tentatively, D is TRBD2 (6 bases). V lost 5 bases and J lost 2, with 22 bases in between. Germline V CDR1 and CDR2: SGHTA, FQGNSA. The length of the CDR3 is 17 residues. The CDR3 bases are TGTGCCAGCAGCCGACCCAATACTAGCCCGGACGCCTACGAGCAGTACTTC. Translating it yields CASSRPNTSPDAYEQYF.

The gene calls are TRBV24-1 and TRBJ2-3, with 8 bases matching TRBD2. The germline CDR1 and CDR2 sequences are KGHDR and SFDVKD. The J segment lost 0 bases and the V segment lost 0 bases, leaving 4 bases of the junction unmatched. The CDR3 loop spans 17 amino acids. The CDR3 DNA follows: TGTGCCACCAGTGATTTGGGGTCTAGCGGGAGCACAGATACGCAGTATTTT. This encodes CATSDLGSSGSTDTQYF.

This clonotype was counted many times. The V and J genes are TRBV7-2 and TRBJ1-6; D unresolved. The CDR3 spans 15 residues. Trimming cost V 0 bases and J 7 bases, with 10 bases left between them. Germline assignment: CDR1 SGHTA and CDR2 FQGNSA. The CDR3: CASSLAGITNSPLHF. CDR3 nucleotides: TGTGCCAGCAGCTTAGCCGGGATAACAAATTCACCCCTCCACTTT. The whole variable domain, filled in from reference TRBV7-2 and TRBJ1-6, reads GAGVSQSPSNKVTEKGKDVELRCDPISGHTALYWYRQSLGQGLEFLIYFQGNSAPDKSGLPSDRFSAERTGGSVSTLTIQRTQQEDSAVYLCASSLAGITNSPLHFGNGTRLTVT.

The chain combines TRBV12-3 or TRBV12-4 with TRBJ1-5; possibly TRBD1 for D (6 bases). V gave up 5 bases and J gave up 4 bases, with 21 bases separating them. This CDR3 spans 17 amino acids. The CDR3 DNA reads TGTGCCAGCAGTGAGGACTTCGGACAGTCCCGAAATCAGCCCCAGCATTTT. This encodes CASSEDFGQSRNQPQHF.

The chain couples TRBV7-2 to TRBJ1-1; no reliable D call. CDR3 length: 16 residues. Trimming stripped 6 bases from V and 3 bases from J, with 20 bases between. Germline CDR1 and CDR2: SGHTA and FQGNSA. CDR3: CASSYRTGGDDTEAFF. In DNA form, the CDR3 reads TGTGCCAGCAGTTATCGGACTGGCGGGGATGACACTGAAGCTTTCTTT.